The entry below gives a single T cell receptor beta chain sequence along with its context. The data were produced by immunoSEQ multiplex PCR, yet TCRdb's version contains in-frame clones alone and is incomplete. The sample has 40,000 to 50,000 clones; roughly 80% are singletons. As to treatment: preoperative locoregional IRX-2 cytokine immunotherapy. These data come from a study of preoperative IRX-2 immunotherapy in early breast cancer. Trimming removed 0 bases at V and 2 bases at J, with 7 bases between. In germline, CDR1 is MNHGY, CDR2 SAAAGT. The CDR3 has 14 residues. This specimen was tumor tissue, taken after IRX-2 immunotherapy. The chain combines TRBV6-8 with TRBJ1-1; D unresolved. The sequence was obtained from a human donor with breast cancer. CDR3 sequence (DNA): TGTGCCAGCAGTTACTCAGCCCCCAACACTGAAGCTTTCTTT. Translation: CASSYSAPNTEAFF.